This T cell receptor beta chain was sequenced during a study of T cell responses to AZD1222 COVID-19 vaccine. The wider study: Second-dose timings of about 4 or about 12 weeks were pooled. Whole-study results and caveats: Repertoire samples came only from after the peak T cell response. Clonal diversity was possibly underestimated, and the donors were mostly white British, with more females.

Note on this clone: Antigen specificity is unknown.

This table comes from immunoSEQ multiplex PCR, and its TCRdb copy is limited to in-frame clones, with some not included. The table includes 150,000 to 200,000 clones, roughly 90% detected once. This sample comprised peripheral blood, obtained on day 0 of AZD1222 vaccination. This TCR came from an adult in good health.

DNA for the CDR3: TGTGCCAGTAGTCACCGTCTGGCGGGATATTCCTACGAGCAGTACTTC. Translation: CASSHRLAGYSYEQYF. The chain links TRBV19 to TRBJ2-7, with D perhaps matching TRBD2 (6 bases). V was shortened by 5 bases and J by 1 base, with 18 bases between the two germline ends. The V gene's germline CDR1 is LNHDA and CDR2 SQIVND (reference sequence). The CDR3 is 16 amino acids.